The clone carrying this T cell receptor (beta chain) turned up a few times. No antigen is known for it. V was clipped by 0 bases and J by 4 bases; unmatched bases: 3. The CDR3 covers 15 residues. The germline V gene encodes CDR1 LGHNA and CDR2 YNFKEQ. This sample is part of a study of CD8+ T cells in alopecia areata. Study-level information: Treated patients were dosed with oral tofacitinib, taking 5 to 10 mg twice daily. A 6-month period off drug followed tofacitinib, which lasted 6 to 18 months.

cDNA prepared by RNA extraction and subsequent reverse transcription served as the template for sequencing. Here immunoSEQ multiplex PCR was the method, and the copy in TCRdb shows in-frame clones only, minus some. The table lists more than 10,000 clones, around three fifths of them singletons. Study findings and constraints: Compared with mice, patients displayed less clear TCR sharing, possibly for HLA-related reasons. Across lesional scalp, and particularly alopecia totalis/universalis, clonality surpassed that of normal scalp.

Researchers gathered lesional scalp punch biopsies and peripheral blood from patients with alopecia areata. This clonotype was obtained from a human donor with alopecia areata. The sample here was skin, taken at week 0. This sequence joins TRBV4-2 and TRBJ2-1; 7 bases align to TRBD2. CDR3 DNA sequence: TGTGCCAGCAGCCAAGAGCCTAGCGGATACAATGAGCAGTTCTTC. It encodes CASSQEPSGYNEQFF.